This entry is about one TCR beta chain. Its antigen is still unknown. The data originate from a study of T cells in localized non-small cell lung cancer. Whole-study results and caveats: Uninvolved nearby lung showed the greatest T cell clonality, exceeding that found in tumor. Adjacent lung was found to contain a median roughly 58 of the top 100 tumor clones. Without multi-region sequencing, intratumor heterogeneity could not be excluded.

The repertoire was sequenced with immunoSEQ multiplex PCR; TCRdb's copy has only in-frame clones and lacks some. Here the sample spans tens of thousands of clones, roughly 80% being singletons. The CDR3 totals 13 residues. CDR1 SGDLS and CDR2 YYNGEE come from the germline V gene. Trimming cost V 5 bases and J 1 base, with 7 bases left between them. V is TRBV9 and J is TRBJ1-5, with D possibly being TRBD1 (5 bases). The source was peripheral blood, collected before any cancer treatment. The clonotype originates from a female donor older than 55 with stage I lung adenocarcinoma. CDR3 loop: CASSRGSNQPQHF. The CDR3 bases are TGTGCCAGCAGTAGGGGAAGCAATCAGCCCCAGCATTTT. Based on the CDR3 plus reference TRBV9 and TRBJ1-5, the full variable domain is DSGVTQTPKHLITATGQRVTLRCSPRSGDLSVYWYQQSLDQGLQFLIQYYNGEERAKGNILERFSAQQFPDLHSELNLSSLELGDSALYFCASSRGSNQPQHFGDGTRLSIL.